This T cell receptor beta chain was sequenced during a study of blood T cell repertoires in COVID-19. About the study: Donors in the United States, Italy and Spain gave samples during acute or convalescent COVID-19. PBMCs, B-cell-depleted T cells, or T cells were the source of the cDNA or gDNA that made up the material.

Assay: immunoSEQ multiplex PCR; the TCRdb copy retains only in-frame clones and omits some. The table shows 30,000 to 40,000 clones, with 90% occurring only once. The CDR3 spans 12 residues. V lost 3 bases, J lost 8 bases, and 1 base stayed unmatched. CDR1 is LGHDT, CDR2 YNNKEL, per germline (reference sequence). The sequenced sample consisted of peripheral blood. The TCR originated in a man in his 60s with active or convalescent COVID-19. The V gene is TRBV3-1 (or the pseudogene TRBV3-2), the J gene TRBJ1-3; 7 bases line up with TRBD1. The CDR3 DNA follows: TGTGCCAGCAGCCACGGACAGGACACCATATATTTT. This translates into CASSHGQDTIYF.